A selection of T cell receptor beta chains follows, all from one sample in a study of T cell repertoires in cytomegalovirus infection. TCRdb redid the calling of the reads with MiXCR, one entry per CDR3 protein. The table records nearly 450,000 distinct CDR3 sequences, roughly 31% of them present only once. The sequenced sample consisted of PBMCs. The receptors derive from a human donor in good health (CMV status not recorded). Some clones in this sample may be carry-over from other donors' samples. Both conserved end residues are trimmed from each CDR3. Clone size is shown for a subset of rows, as once, few, many or a class of expanded clone.

v_gene: TRBV7-2; j_gene: TRBJ1-5; abundance: many; CDR3aa: ASSLGGERAQPQH
v_gene: TRBV6-2/TRBV6-3; j_gene: TRBJ1-5; abundance: -; CDR3aa: ASRQNTGGNQPQH
v_gene: TRBV20-1; j_gene: TRBJ2-7; abundance: few; CDR3aa: SAGGSLGGYEQY
v_gene: TRBV7-9; j_gene: TRBJ1-2; abundance: -; CDR3aa: ASSSGGSEDRGRYGYT
v_gene: TRBV18; j_gene: TRBJ1-6; abundance: many; CDR3aa: ASSPETANSPLH
v_gene: TRBV28; j_gene: TRBJ1-2; abundance: few; CDR3aa: ASSFRQAYGYT
v_gene: TRBV7-2; j_gene: TRBJ1-6; abundance: many; CDR3aa: ASSPPPLYNSPLH
v_gene: TRBV28; j_gene: TRBJ2-7; abundance: -; CDR3aa: ASSFPFAEQY
v_gene: TRBV12-3/TRBV12-4; j_gene: TRBJ1-2; abundance: many; CDR3aa: ASTSWGGGGYT
v_gene: TRBV28; j_gene: TRBJ1-4; abundance: -; CDR3aa: ASSFFKGGGREYENLF
v_gene: TRBV7-9; j_gene: TRBJ2-5; abundance: -; CDR3aa: ASSHGLAGGQETQY
v_gene: TRBV7-6; j_gene: TRBJ1-6; abundance: few; CDR3aa: ASSLAADIENSPLH
v_gene: TRBV28; j_gene: TRBJ1-3; abundance: -; CDR3aa: ASYAPTGAVGNTIY
v_gene: TRBV11-2; j_gene: TRBJ2-1; abundance: -; CDR3aa: ASSLRIWEFEF
v_gene: TRBV7-6; j_gene: TRBJ2-2; abundance: many; CDR3aa: ASSSDRGDTGELF
v_gene: TRBV7-2; j_gene: TRBJ2-3; abundance: many; CDR3aa: ASSLRETGGRKDTQY
v_gene: TRBV11-2; j_gene: TRBJ2-7; abundance: -; CDR3aa: ASSGSGGRSYEQY
v_gene: TRBV7-8; j_gene: TRBJ2-3; abundance: few; CDR3aa: ASSLSGRPDTQY
v_gene: TRBV28; j_gene: TRBJ2-7; abundance: few; CDR3aa: ASTSGGSYEQY
v_gene: TRBV3-1; j_gene: TRBJ1-4; abundance: few; CDR3aa: ASSLQGGAANEKLF
v_gene: TRBV7-6; j_gene: TRBJ2-2; abundance: many; CDR3aa: ASSLGTSGGITGELF
v_gene: TRBV6-5; j_gene: TRBJ2-2; abundance: -; CDR3aa: AISYSDSAGELF
v_gene: TRBV12-3/TRBV12-4; j_gene: TRBJ2-1; abundance: many; CDR3aa: ASSTFGLANNNEQF
v_gene: TRBV10-3; j_gene: TRBJ2-1; abundance: -; CDR3aa: AISHPTSGDNYEQF
v_gene: TRBV6-8; j_gene: TRBJ2-1; abundance: few; CDR3aa: ASSPGLANNEQF
v_gene: TRBV7-2; j_gene: TRBJ1-4; abundance: many; CDR3aa: ASRQGQGVATNEKLF
v_gene: TRBV5-6; j_gene: TRBJ2-4; abundance: -; CDR3aa: ASSAGGQAKNIQY
v_gene: TRBV19; j_gene: TRBJ1-1; abundance: -; CDR3aa: ASSTGTGGLNTEAF
v_gene: TRBV5-4; j_gene: TRBJ1-1; abundance: -; CDR3aa: ASSLGLTGTEAF
v_gene: TRBV7-2; j_gene: TRBJ1-2; abundance: many; CDR3aa: ASSFGPGQIYGYT
v_gene: TRBV7-3; j_gene: TRBJ2-3; abundance: few; CDR3aa: ASSPVPAGGNLDTQY
v_gene: TRBV7-2; j_gene: TRBJ1-1; abundance: many; CDR3aa: ASSPRAGHTEAF
v_gene: TRBV5-5; j_gene: TRBJ1-6; abundance: -; CDR3aa: ASSLDGQPNSPLH
v_gene: TRBV6-6; j_gene: TRBJ2-1; abundance: -; CDR3aa: ATKLGTGLYNEQF
v_gene: TRBV5-4; j_gene: TRBJ2-5; abundance: few; CDR3aa: ASSPIVQETQY
v_gene: TRBV2; j_gene: TRBJ1-4; abundance: few; CDR3aa: ASSDVQGDWEKLF
v_gene: TRBV28; j_gene: -; abundance: -; CDR3aa: ASSCDIGRGYTEQY
v_gene: TRBV25-1; j_gene: TRBJ2-7; abundance: few; CDR3aa: ASSVRTGSEQY
v_gene: TRBV12-3/TRBV12-4; j_gene: TRBJ2-7; abundance: -; CDR3aa: ASSLFGLAVLDGYEQY
v_gene: TRBV7-2; j_gene: TRBJ1-4; abundance: many; CDR3aa: ASSLGVNWEKLF
v_gene: TRBV4-1; j_gene: TRBJ1-5; abundance: few; CDR3aa: ASSHREGSNQPQH
v_gene: TRBV15; j_gene: TRBJ2-3; abundance: few; CDR3aa: ATSRDSAGATDTQY
v_gene: TRBV7-2; j_gene: TRBJ2-4; abundance: many; CDR3aa: ASSTGTGGPLAKNIQY
v_gene: TRBV7-2; j_gene: TRBJ2-1; abundance: few; CDR3aa: ASSLLTVYGEQF
v_gene: TRBV7-6; j_gene: TRBJ2-5; abundance: -; CDR3aa: ASSLAVRDSGQETQY
v_gene: TRBV7-2; j_gene: TRBJ1-1; abundance: many; CDR3aa: ASSLAPGANTEAF
v_gene: TRBV27; j_gene: TRBJ2-7; abundance: -; CDR3aa: AISSGTSGKHEQY
v_gene: TRBV28; j_gene: TRBJ2-7; abundance: -; CDR3aa: ASSSGTSGVSEQY
v_gene: TRBV18; j_gene: TRBJ1-4; abundance: few; CDR3aa: ASSDGHTREKLF